The TCR beta chain under discussion was sequenced for a study of blood T cells in healthy people across ages. About the research overall: Template switching captured about one barcoded beta molecule per two T cells. Overall study results and limits: Older age went with lower TCR beta diversity per million T cells, in a roughly linear way.

The second PCR ran roughly 7 to 12 cycles with a sample-barcoded 5' primer and J-beta primers. Carrying 12 random nucleotides, a template-switch adaptor labeled each individual cDNA molecule. TCRdb used MiXCR to reprocess the 5' RACE reads, holding one entry per CDR3 protein. The data hold 1 million to 1.2 million distinct CDR3 sequences, with approximately 38% observed a single time. Remarks on this clonotype: Antigen specificity is unknown.

The source material was blood. The clonotype comes from a man aged 18 to 30 in good health.

The CDR3 region has the DNA TGCAGCGTGGATGACCGGGACTCCTTCAACTATGGCTACACCTTC. Its translation is CSVDDRDSFNYGYTF. V and J are TRBV29-1 and TRBJ1-2; a weak D match, TRBD1 (5 bases). Trimming stripped 6 bases from V and 2 bases from J, with 19 bases between. This CDR3 region has 15 residues. CDR1 is SQVTM and CDR2 is ANQGSEA in the germline V gene.